This T cell receptor beta chain stems from a study of shared clonotypes between healthy human individuals. CD8 cells classed as naive were CD45RO-negative and positively selected for CCR7, excluding terminally differentiated effector memory CD45RA+ cells. Germline V gene data show CDR1 as SGDLS and CDR2 as YYNGEE. Trimming pared 7 bases from V and 3 bases from J, leaving 14 bases between. The CDR3 is 14 amino acids. Generated by immunoSEQ multiplex PCR, the TCRdb table keeps only in-frame clones and is missing some. The table shows some 2 million clones, with about 95% occurring only once. The chain uses TRBV9 and TRBJ2-1; D may be TRBD1 (7 bases). The clonotype comes from a man younger than 35 in good health. Sequenced material: naive CD8+ T cells sorted from blood. The CDR3 protein is CASSGGSIYNEQFF. The CDR3 DNA reads as TGTGCCAGCTCAGGGGGGAGTATCTACAATGAGCAGTTCTTC.